Detailed here is one T cell receptor beta chain. Germline values: CDR1 KGHSH, CDR2 LQKENI. This CDR3 is built from 15 residues. Germline trimming cut 6 bases from V and 8 bases from J; bases unmatched to any gene: 8. The sample comes from a study of T cell changes during pregnancy in multiple sclerosis. Method: immunoSEQ multiplex PCR; TCRdb's copy keeps in-frame clones and lacks some. In the table there are about 62,000 clones, 80% to 90% of which are singletons. The source of this sequence is a female donor with multiple sclerosis, enrolled in a pregnancy study. The material was peripheral blood, obtained in the first trimester of pregnancy. The V gene is TRBV18, the J gene TRBJ2-1, with 12 bases lining up with TRBD2. In DNA, the CDR3 is TGTGCCAGCTCTCAACGACTAGCGGGAGACTATGAGCAGTTCTTC. Translating it yields CASSQRLAGDYEQFF.